These T cell receptor beta chains were read from a single sample in a study of blood T cell repertoires in COVID-19. The data were produced by immunoSEQ multiplex PCR, yet TCRdb's version contains in-frame clones alone and is incomplete. Of about 150,000 clones in the sample, roughly three quarters were seen once. Sequenced: peripheral blood. These receptors all stem from a man aged 50 or older with active or convalescent COVID-19. The CDR3 runs from the conserved cysteine through the conserved F or W. Fields, in order: J gene, V gene, D gene, clone size, CDR3 DNA, CDR3 protein. The D gene is left open where the match is weak. Clone size is shown for a subset of rows, as once, few, many or a class of expanded clone.

>TRBJ1-2|TRBV5-5|TRBD1|-
TGTGCCAGCAGCTTGCGGGGGACAGGGCCTTATGGCTACACCTTC
CASSLRGTGPYGYTF
>TRBJ1-6|TRBV5-5|-|few
TGTGCCAGCAGCTTGGAGGGGGGGCCGCAGCCCCTCCACTTT
CASSLEGGPQPLHF
>TRBJ2-4|TRBV3-1/TRBV3-2|-|-
TGTGCCAGCAGTTCGACTGTTCAGGTAAGGAGGGGCGGGCGCATTCAGTACTTC
CASSSTVQVRRGGRIQYF
>TRBJ2-3|TRBV5-1|TRBD2|-
TGCGCCAGCAGCTTGGCTGCTAGCGGGAGGCCAGATACGCAGTATTTT
CASSLAASGRPDTQYF
>TRBJ2-1|TRBV15|TRBD2|-
TGTGCCACCAGCAGAGAGGTTATTAGCGGGACCTACAATGAGCAGTTCTTC
CATSREVISGTYNEQFF
>TRBJ2-5|TRBV10-3|TRBD2|-
TGTGCCATCAGCCCTAGACTAGCGGGAGAGGGGGAGACCCAGTACTTC
CAISPRLAGEGETQYF
>TRBJ2-7|TRBV28|TRBD2|-
TGTGCCAGCAGTTTACCTCTGTCGACGGTCCTTCCTGGGACTAGCGTAGGCTACGAGCAGTACTTC
CASSLPLSTVLPGTSVGYEQYF
>TRBJ1-5|TRBV7-9|-|-
TGTGCCAGCGCGGGGGAGTATAGCAATCAGCCCCAGCATTTT
CASAGEYSNQPQHF
>TRBJ1-4|TRBV2|TRBD1|once
TGTGCCAGCAGTGGACAGGGCGAAAAACTGTTTTTT
CASSGQGEKLFF
>TRBJ2-1|TRBV18|TRBD2|-
TGTGCCAGCTCACCACCGACGGGGGGAGGCCCCAATGAGCAGTTCTTC
CASSPPTGGGPNEQFF
>TRBJ2-1|TRBV20-1|-|-
TGCAGTGCTAGTATCCGAGAGGTGCAGTTCTTC
CSASIREVQFF
>TRBJ1-1|TRBV25-1|-|few
TGTGCCAGCGGACTGATGGGAGGGAACACTGAAGCTTTCTTT
CASGLMGGNTEAFF
>TRBJ2-1|TRBV10-2|TRBD1|-
TGCGCCAGCACCATAGACAGGGGGGGTGAGCAGTTCTTC
CASTIDRGGEQFF
>TRBJ2-1|TRBV2|-|-
TGTGCCAGCAGTGAAGCGCAAGCGCATGAGCAGTTCTTC
CASSEAQAHEQFF
>TRBJ2-7|TRBV6-4|TRBD2|-
TGTGCCAGCAGCTCTCAGGGGACTAGCGGGAGGGTGGAGCGCTCCTACGAGCAGTACTTC
CASSSQGTSGRVERSYEQYF
>TRBJ2-1|TRBV27|TRBD2|few
TGTGCCAGCAGTTTTGGGGCGGGAGGGAATGAGCAGTTCTTC
CASSFGAGGNEQFF
>TRBJ2-7|TRBV5-4|-|-
TGTGCCAGCAGCTTGAAACGGGAAGCGAGGGAGCAGTACTTC
CASSLKREAREQYF
>TRBJ1-2|TRBV6-5|-|-
TGTGCCAGCACCACAACGGGTAGATCGAGCTATGGCTACACCTTC
CASTTTGRSSYGYTF
>TRBJ2-5|TRBV5-3|-|-
TGTGCCAGAAGCTTGGAAGCGAGAGAGACCCAGTACTTC
CARSLEARETQYF
>TRBJ2-2|TRBV5-3|TRBD1|few
TGTGCCAGAAGCCTCGGGACAGCTACGAACACCGGGGAGCTGTTTTTT
CARSLGTATNTGELFF
>TRBJ2-7|TRBV19|TRBD1|-
TGTGCCAGTACCCGAAACGCTGGACAGGCCAGGTACGAGCAGTACTTC
CASTRNAGQARYEQYF
>TRBJ2-2|TRBV29-1|-|-
TGCAGCGTTCAACTAGCCGACACCGGGGAGCTGTTTTTT
CSVQLADTGELFF
>TRBJ2-3|TRBV9|TRBD2|-
TGTGCCAGCAGCGTAGTAGGAGCGGGAGGGGATACGCAGTATTTT
CASSVVGAGGDTQYF
>TRBJ1-1|TRBV3-1/TRBV3-2|-|-
TGTGCCAGCAGCCAGCTCCGGGGGGTGAGAGCTTCGAACACTGAAGCTTTCTTT
CASSQLRGVRASNTEAFF
>TRBJ2-1|TRBV6-5|-|-
TGTGCCAGCACCCCACAGGGCCCCAACAATGAGCAGTTCTTC
CASTPQGPNNEQFF
>TRBJ1-1|TRBV7-9|-|once
TGTGCCAGCAGCTCCGGGGTCCAAGGCCCTGAAGCTTTCTTT
CASSSGVQGPEAFF
>TRBJ1-5|TRBV5-1|-|-
TGCGCCAGCAGCCCTGGGAGGGCAGGGGGCAATCAGCCCCAGCATTTT
CASSPGRAGGNQPQHF
>TRBJ1-3|TRBV6-5|-|-
TGTGCCAGCAGTCCCTCCGTGGGGAGTGGAAACACCATATATTTT
CASSPSVGSGNTIYF
>TRBJ2-1|TRBV6-5|TRBD2|-
TGTGCCACCTCCTTTGGACTAGCGGATTACAATGAGCAGTTCTTC
CATSFGLADYNEQFF
>TRBJ2-3|TRBV12-5|-|-
TGTGCTAGTGGTTTGGCTAATCTGGATACGCAGTATTTT
CASGLANLDTQYF
>TRBJ1-5|TRBV4-1|-|-
TGCGCCAGCAGCCAAGTCCCACAGCCTAATCAGCCCCAGCATTTT
CASSQVPQPNQPQHF
>TRBJ1-3|TRBV5-5|-|-
TGTGCCAGCAGCTTGGATTCGGGGAGGGGAAACACCATATATTTT
CASSLDSGRGNTIYF
>TRBJ1-2|TRBV9|TRBD1|-
TGTGCCAGCACCGGGACAGATTATGTCGTGGGGGGCTACACCTTC
CASTGTDYVVGGYTF
>TRBJ1-1|TRBV6-5|-|-
TGTGCCAGCAGTTCCTTAGATAACACTGAAGCTTTCTTT
CASSSLDNTEAFF
>TRBJ2-1|TRBV28|TRBD2|-
TGTGCCAGCAGGGCGGGAGGGCCTTTTGAGCAGTTCTTC
CASRAGGPFEQFF
>TRBJ2-7|TRBV7-2|TRBD2|-
TGTGCCAGCAGCGTACGGGGACTAGCGGGCCTAGACTCCTACGAGCAGTACTTC
CASSVRGLAGLDSYEQYF
>TRBJ2-2|TRBV19|TRBD2|-
TGTGCCAGTAGTATAGTGGGACTAGCGACTGCGAACACCGGGGAGCTGTTTTTT
CASSIVGLATANTGELFF
>TRBJ2-3|TRBV11-2|TRBD2|-
TGTGCCAGCAGGCTAGCGGGAGCCAAAGATACGCAGTATTTT
CASRLAGAKDTQYF
>TRBJ2-1|TRBV28|TRBD1|-
TGTGCCAGCAACACCCCGGGACAGGGGGCTTATGAGCAGTTCTTC
CASNTPGQGAYEQFF
>TRBJ2-5|TRBV9|TRBD1|-
TGTGCCAGCAGCGTAGCGGGTGGACAGGGGATAGAGACCCAGTACTTC
CASSVAGGQGIETQYF
>TRBJ1-6|TRBV14|-|-
TGTGCCAGCAGCCCTCTAGGCTCCTATAATTCACCCCTCCACTTT
CASSPLGSYNSPLHF
>TRBJ1-5|TRBV7-8|-|-
TGTGCCAGCAGCTTTAATAATCAGCCCCAGCATTTT
CASSFNNQPQHF
>TRBJ2-1|TRBV14|-|-
TGTGCCAGCAGCCAAGCGACTCGCGGGACCTCCTACAATGAGCAGTTCTTC
CASSQATRGTSYNEQFF
>TRBJ2-7|TRBV7-8|TRBD2|few
TGTGCCAGCAGCTTGTTAGCGGGTCCGCACGAGCAGTACTTC
CASSLLAGPHEQYF
>TRBJ1-2|TRBV6-5|-|few
TGTGCCAGCAGCAAAGGGGCTGGTGGCTACACCTTC
CASSKGAGGYTF
>TRBJ1-5|TRBV7-9|-|-
TGTGCCAGCAGCCCGGAGCCCCAGCATTTT
CASSPEPQHF
>TRBJ2-7|TRBV19|-|once
TGTGCCAGTATGAATCCCAGCGGAGAAAGCTCCTACGAGCAGTACTTC
CASMNPSGESSYEQYF
>TRBJ2-7|TRBV6-5|TRBD1|-
TGTGCCAGCAGTCGGGGACAGGGTCTAGGGGAGCAGTACTTC
CASSRGQGLGEQYF
>TRBJ1-6|TRBV12-3/TRBV12-4|TRBD1|once
TGTGCCAGCAGTTTAACAGGGGATTCACCCCTCCACTTT
CASSLTGDSPLHF
>TRBJ2-3|TRBV27|TRBD2|-
TGTGCCAGCAGTTTCGGACTAGCGGGAGGGCCCAGGACAGATACGCAGTATTTT
CASSFGLAGGPRTDTQYF
>TRBJ2-5|TRBV5-5|TRBD2|-
TGTGCCAGCAGCTTCCCCCGCAGCGGGGGCCAAGAGACCCAGTACTTC
CASSFPRSGGQETQYF
>TRBJ1-4|TRBV7-9|-|-
TGTGCCAGCAGCTTGAGAGGGGGGGCAACTAATGAAAAACTGTTTTTT
CASSLRGGATNEKLFF
>TRBJ1-5|TRBV3-1/TRBV3-2|TRBD1|-
TGTGCCAGCAGCCGATCGACAGGGGGCAATCAGCCCCAGCATTTT
CASSRSTGGNQPQHF